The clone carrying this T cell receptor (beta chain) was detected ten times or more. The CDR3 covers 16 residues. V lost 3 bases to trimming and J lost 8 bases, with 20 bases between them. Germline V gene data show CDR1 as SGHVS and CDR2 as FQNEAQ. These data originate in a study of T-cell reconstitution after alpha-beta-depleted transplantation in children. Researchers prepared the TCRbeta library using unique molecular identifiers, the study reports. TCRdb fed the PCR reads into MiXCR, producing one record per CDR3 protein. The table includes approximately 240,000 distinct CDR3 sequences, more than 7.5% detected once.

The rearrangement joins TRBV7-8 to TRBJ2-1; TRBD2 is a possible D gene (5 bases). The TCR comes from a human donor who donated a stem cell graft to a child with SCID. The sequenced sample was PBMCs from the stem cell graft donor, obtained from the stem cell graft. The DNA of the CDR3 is TGTGCCAGCAGCTTCGGTGGGCTCAACCTCGGGGATGAGCAGTTCTTC. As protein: CASSFGGLNLGDEQFF.